This T cell receptor beta chain was recovered during a study of cytotoxic CD8 clonotypes in ibrutinib-treated CLL. This clone was picked up one time. The CDR3 sequence is 13 residues long. Per the germline V gene, CDR1 is SGHKS and CDR2 is YYEKEE (reference sequence). Trimming shortened V by 7 bases and J by 1 base, and 8 bases separated the two germline ends. Sequencing was performed with immunoSEQ multiplex PCR; in TCRdb, only in-frame clones are kept and a portion is missing. Here the sample spans approximately 92,000 clones, 75% to 80% being singletons. This receptor was taken from a human donor with chronic lymphocytic leukemia. The sample consisted of PBMCs, taken after 24 months of ibrutinib treatment. The V call is TRBV5-5, the J call TRBJ1-4, with D uncertain. CDR3 loop: CASLGGTNEKLFF. Written as DNA, the CDR3 is TGTGCCAGCCTCGGCGGAACTAATGAAAAACTGTTTTTT.